The rows below give T cell receptor beta chains drawn from one sample of a study of blood T cell repertoires in COVID-19. Clones were sequenced by immunoSEQ multiplex PCR, and TCRdb holds only the in-frame ones, with some missing. The sample gives roughly 41,000 clones, 88% of which show up once; approximately 4.9% is in the top ten. The sequenced sample was peripheral blood. The receptors come from a human donor in a cohort sampled during active COVID-19. Each CDR3 is given with its conserved first and last residue. A D gene is named only where the DNA matches it firmly. Clone size is shown for a subset of rows, as once, few, many or a class of expanded clone.

D | size | length | J | V | DNA | CDR3
TRBD1 | - | 15 | TRBJ2-7 | TRBV19 | TGTGCCAGTAGTATAGCTACAGGGGAAACCTACGAGCAGTACTTC | CASSIATGETYEQYF
- | few | 11 | TRBJ2-7 | TRBV7-9 | TGTGCCAGCAGCCCCAGTAACGAGCAGTACTTC | CASSPSNEQYF
- | - | 16 | TRBJ1-2 | TRBV11-2 | TGTGCCAGCAGCTTAGTGGCGGGGACGGCTAACTATGGCTACACCTTC | CASSLVAGTANYGYTF
TRBD2 | - | 17 | TRBJ2-5 | TRBV5-1 | TGCGCCAGCAGCCCACAGGGACTAGCGGGAGTAGGGGAGACCCAGTACTTC | CASSPQGLAGVGETQYF
- | - | 15 | TRBJ1-3 | TRBV9 | TGTGCCAGCAGCGTAGCACCGGTTGCTGGAAACACCATATATTTT | CASSVAPVAGNTIYF
TRBD2 | once | 14 | TRBJ2-7 | TRBV4-2 | TGTGCCAGCAGCCACGGGACTACCCTCTACGAGCAGTACTTC | CASSHGTTLYEQYF
TRBD2 | - | 14 | TRBJ2-2 | TRBV29-1 | TGCAGCGTTGAACTAGCGGGAGAGGGCGGGGAGCTGTTTTTT | CSVELAGEGGELFF
TRBD1 | - | 16 | TRBJ1-2 | TRBV7-2 | TGTGTCAGCAGCACCATACCGTGGGACAGATCATATGGCTACACCTTC | CVSSTIPWDRSYGYTF
- | once | 12 | TRBJ2-1 | TRBV9 | TGTGCCAGCAGCGCAGGGAACAATGAGCAGTTCTTC | CASSAGNNEQFF
TRBD2 | - | 16 | TRBJ2-1 | TRBV28 | TGTGCCAGCAGCCTTAGGACTAGCGGGAGTGACGATGAGCAGTTCTTC | CASSLRTSGSDDEQFF
- | - | 17 | TRBJ2-1 | TRBV7-6 | TGTGCCAGCAGCTCTAGCTCTAGCTTCACGGGATACAATGAGCAGTTCTTC | CASSSSSSFTGYNEQFF
- | - | 14 | TRBJ2-7 | TRBV5-6 | TGTGCCAGCAGCCCCGGACTGGTTCCCTACGAGCAGTACTTC | CASSPGLVPYEQYF
TRBD1 | - | 19 | TRBJ2-6 | TRBV5-6 | TGTGCCAGCAGTTTACCCATTCCGGGACAGCATACTGGGGCCAACGTCCTGACTTTC | CASSLPIPGQHTGANVLTF
- | - | 13 | TRBJ1-4 | TRBV7-9 | TGTGCCAGCACTCTGGCCACAAATGAAAAACTGTTTTTT | CASTLATNEKLFF
TRBD1 | - | 18 | TRBJ1-2 | TRBV24-1 | TGTGCCACCAGTGACGGCCACAGGGGGCGATCCCCCTATGTTGGCTACACCTTC | CATSDGHRGRSPYVGYTF
TRBD2 | - | 16 | TRBJ2-3 | TRBV29-1 | TGCAGCGTTGGGGGGGGACTAGCGGAACTCACAGATACGCAGTATTTT | CSVGGGLAELTDTQYF
TRBD1 | - | 14 | TRBJ1-1 | TRBV5-1 | TGCGCCAGCAGAAACACCGGGACAGGAGCCGAAGCTTTCTTT | CASRNTGTGAEAFF
- | - | 15 | TRBJ2-3 | TRBV7-6 | TGTGCCAGCAGCTTAGACGGGAGAGGGTCAGATACGCAGTATTTT | CASSLDGRGSDTQYF
- | - | 16 | TRBJ2-5 | TRBV19 | TGTGCCAGTAGTATTTACGGTGAACAGTACCAAGAGACCCAGTACTTC | CASSIYGEQYQETQYF
- | - | 15 | TRBJ2-7 | TRBV7-6 | TGTGCCAGCAGCTTGTCTGCGGAAAGCTCCTACGAGCAGTACTTC | CASSLSAESSYEQYF
TRBD2 | - | 15 | TRBJ2-7 | TRBV2 | TGTGCCAGCAGTGCCCGAACTAGCGGTACCTACGAGCAGTACTTC | CASSARTSGTYEQYF
TRBD2 | - | 14 | TRBJ2-1 | TRBV6-4 | TGTGCCAGCAGTCCCAGGGCGGGAGCGAGTGAGCAGTTCTTC | CASSPRAGASEQFF
- | - | 18 | TRBJ2-2 | TRBV5-1 | TGCGCCAGCAGCTTGGCCCAGGGCGGGACAGTTAACACCGGGGAGCTGTTTTTT | CASSLAQGGTVNTGELFF
TRBD1 | - | 19 | TRBJ1-2 | TRBV30 | TGTGCCTGGAGCCCCGTGCCGAGCAGTCGACAGGGGTATAACTATGGCTACACCTTC | CAWSPVPSSRQGYNYGYTF
- | - | 14 | TRBJ2-1 | TRBV6-6 | TGTGCCAGCAGTTACTCGATAGTCTACAATGAGCAGTTCTTC | CASSYSIVYNEQFF
TRBD1 | - | 19 | TRBJ2-7 | TRBV4-1 | TGCGCCAGCAGCCAAGCTCCGGGACAGGGAGGATATCGATCCTACGAGCAGTACTTC | CASSQAPGQGGYRSYEQYF
- | - | 10 | TRBJ2-1 | TRBV19 | TGTGCCAGTAGCGGTAATGAGCAGTTCTTC | CASSGNEQFF
- | - | 18 | TRBJ2-1 | TRBV7-2 | TGTGCCAGCAGCTTAACGCCTTCAGGAGGGACCCGGCCCAGTGAGCAGTTCTTC | CASSLTPSGGTRPSEQFF
TRBD1 | - | 14 | TRBJ2-7 | TRBV13 | TGTGCCAGCGGCAAGACAGGGGGACACTACGAGCAGTACTTC | CASGKTGGHYEQYF
TRBD1 | - | 17 | TRBJ1-3 | TRBV18 | TGTGCCAGCTCACCTCCGGGACAGGGAGGATCTGGAAACACCATATATTTT | CASSPPGQGGSGNTIYF
- | - | 13 | TRBJ2-3 | TRBV7-9 | TGTGCCAGCAGCCCAGGGAGCACAGATACGCAGTATTTT | CASSPGSTDTQYF